This T cell receptor (beta chain) was recorded in a study of shared clonotypes between healthy human individuals. Study-level results: How much donors shared clonotypes was expected to be affected by sequencing depth.

About this clone: The antigen remains undetermined.

The germline gives CDR1 SGHRS, CDR2 YFSETQ. The CDR3 has 14 residues. Trimming pared 3 bases from V and 1 base from J, leaving 10 bases between. Terminally differentiated effector memory CD45RA+ cells were left out of the naive CD8 fraction, which was CD45RO-negative and positively selected for CCR7. Several immunoSEQ plates held equal portions of the genomic DNA taken from each subset. Some clones are missing from TCRdb's copy, which holds only in-frame ones; the method was immunoSEQ multiplex PCR. The sample includes roughly 2.1 million clones, about 93% of them seen just once. Material for sequencing was naive CD8+ T cells from PBMCs. The receptor comes from a young man in good health. Some clones in this sample may be carry-over from other donors' samples. The chain has TRBV5-1 and TRBJ1-2; D not certain. In nucleotides, the CDR3 is TGCGCCAGCAGCTGGAGCTCCCTTAACTATGGCTACACCTTC. This sequence encodes CASSWSSLNYGYTF.